A selection of T cell receptor beta chains follows, all from one sample in a study of metastatic and nonmetastatic thyroid tumors. TCRdb called clones again from the PCR reads with MiXCR. The table lists about 20,000 clones, 23% of them singletons. Sequenced: blood. These receptors originate from a male donor with papillary thyroid cancer or a benign thyroid nodule (not recorded which). Some clones in this sample may be carry-over from other donors' samples. CDR3s include the opening cysteine and the closing phenylalanine or tryptophan. The order of the fields is D gene, V gene, clone size, J gene, CDR3 DNA, CDR3 protein. D genes are given only for firm matches. Expanded clones are given a class, and other clones once, few, many or no size at all.

D: -; V: TRBV6-1; size: -; J: TRBJ1-6; DNA: TGTGCCAGCCTGGAGCATTCACCCCTCCACTTT; CDR3: CASLEHSPLHF
D: TRBD1; V: TRBV19; size: few; J: TRBJ1-3; DNA: TGTGCCAGTAGCGAGGACAGGCGTGCTGGAAACACCATATATTTT; CDR3: CASSEDRRAGNTIYF
D: -; V: TRBV30; size: -; J: TRBJ2-7; DNA: TGTGCCTGGAGTCGGGGAATGGGGGGAGAGCAGTACTTC; CDR3: CAWSRGMGGEQYF
D: -; V: TRBV5-1; size: -; J: TRBJ2-2; DNA: TGCGCCAGCAGCTTGGCCGGGAGAACGGATACCGGGGAGCTGTTTTTT; CDR3: CASSLAGRTDTGELFF
D: TRBD1; V: TRBV7-2; size: few; J: TRBJ1-6; DNA: TGTGCCAGCAGCTTAGCCCAAGACAGGGGAGACTCCTATAATTCACCCCTCCACTTT; CDR3: CASSLAQDRGDSYNSPLHF
D: -; V: TRBV3-1; size: many; J: TRBJ1-2; DNA: TGTGCCAGCAGCCAAGGGCAAAGTAATAACTATGGCTACACCTTC; CDR3: CASSQGQSNNYGYTF
D: -; V: TRBV28; size: -; J: TRBJ1-2; DNA: TGTGCCAGCAGTTTCCCGGGAGCTAACTATGTATACACCTTC; CDR3: CASSFPGANYVYTF
D: TRBD2; V: TRBV6-2/TRBV6-3; size: many; J: TRBJ2-7; DNA: TGTGCCAGCAGTAGTCTAGCGGGAGTCGGGTACGAGCAGTACTTC; CDR3: CASSSLAGVGYEQYF
D: TRBD1; V: TRBV10-1; size: many; J: TRBJ2-3; DNA: TGCGCCAGCAGTGAAAGTGTTTCAGGGGGTCAGTATTTT; CDR3: CASSESVSGGQYF
D: TRBD2; V: TRBV7-2; size: -; J: TRBJ2-6; DNA: TGTGCCAGCAGCAAGACTAGCGCTGGGGCCAACGTCCTGACTTTC; CDR3: CASSKTSAGANVLTF
D: TRBD1; V: TRBV7-7; size: many; J: TRBJ2-2; DNA: TGTGCCAGCAGCTTAATGCAGGGGGCGACGAACACCGGGGAGCTGTTTTTT; CDR3: CASSLMQGATNTGELFF
D: TRBD1; V: TRBV5-8; size: few; J: TRBJ1-4; DNA: TGTGCCAGCAGCCCGACAGGGGGCCTTGGTGAAAAACTGTTTTTT; CDR3: CASSPTGGLGEKLFF
D: TRBD1; V: TRBV9; size: -; J: TRBJ1-4; DNA: TGTGCCAGCAGCGTAGCCCCCGGACAGGGGGATGAAAAACTGTTTTTT; CDR3: CASSVAPGQGDEKLFF
D: -; V: TRBV28; size: many; J: TRBJ2-1; DNA: TGTGCCGTAGGGCCGTACAATGAGCAGTTCTTC; CDR3: CAVGPYNEQFF
D: TRBD2; V: TRBV19; size: many; J: TRBJ2-3; DNA: TGTGCCAGTAGTACACTAGCGGGAGGTCGCACAGATACGCAGTATTTT; CDR3: CASSTLAGGRTDTQYF
D: -; V: TRBV6-1; size: medium-sized; J: TRBJ2-1; DNA: TGTGCCAGCAGTCCTTTGGAATCCTACAATGAGCAGTTCTTC; CDR3: CASSPLESYNEQFF
D: -; V: TRBV18; size: -; J: TRBJ1-2; DNA: TGTGCCAGCTCACCGGGACTGGATGATGGCTACACCTTC; CDR3: CASSPGLDDGYTF
D: -; V: TRBV11-2; size: -; J: TRBJ2-3; DNA: TGTGCCAGCAGATTGCATCGGGTGGGGGCTTTGGGTACAGATACGCAGTATTTT; CDR3: CASRLHRVGALGTDTQYF
D: TRBD2; V: TRBV7-2; size: -; J: TRBJ2-3; DNA: TGTGCCAGCAGCAATAGCGGGAGGTTGGATACGCAGTATTTT; CDR3: CASSNSGRLDTQYF
D: -; V: TRBV10-3; size: many; J: TRBJ2-7; DNA: TGTGCCATCAGTGAGTCCACTACGGCCTACGAGCAGTACTTC; CDR3: CAISESTTAYEQYF
D: TRBD1; V: TRBV10-1; size: many; J: TRBJ2-3; DNA: TGCGCCAGCAGGGGACAGGGGAGCACAGATACGCAGTATTTT; CDR3: CASRGQGSTDTQYF
D: -; V: TRBV6-2/TRBV6-3; size: many; J: TRBJ1-5; DNA: TGTGCCAGCAGTTCCCAGCCGGACAGCTTACAGCCCCAGCATTTT; CDR3: CASSSQPDSLQPQHF